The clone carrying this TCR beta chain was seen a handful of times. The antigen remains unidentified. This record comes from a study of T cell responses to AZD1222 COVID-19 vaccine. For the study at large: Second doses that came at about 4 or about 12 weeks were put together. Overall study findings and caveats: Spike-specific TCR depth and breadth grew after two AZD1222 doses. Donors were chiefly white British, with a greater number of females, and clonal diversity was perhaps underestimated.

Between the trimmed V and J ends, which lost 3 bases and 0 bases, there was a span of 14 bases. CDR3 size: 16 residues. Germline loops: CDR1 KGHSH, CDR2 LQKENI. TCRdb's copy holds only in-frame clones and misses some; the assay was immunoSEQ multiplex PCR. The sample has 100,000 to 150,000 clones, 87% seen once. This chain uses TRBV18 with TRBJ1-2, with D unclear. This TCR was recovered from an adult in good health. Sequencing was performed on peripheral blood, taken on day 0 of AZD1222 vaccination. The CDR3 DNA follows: TGTGCCAGCTCACCCCAGACGCTGGCCACTAACTATGGCTACACCTTC. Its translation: CASSPQTLATNYGYTF.